The source of this T cell receptor (beta chain) is a study of cytomegalovirus exposure and HLA in healthy donors. Overall study: Of a few hundred genotyped donors, about 80% clustered with self-reported Caucasian donors. Study-wide points: Across donors, sequencing depth was assumed by presence/absence analyses to be roughly uniform.

On this clone: Its antigen is unidentified.

It was with 60 Vbeta and 13 Jbeta primers that the PCR ran. Profiling relied on immunoSEQ multiplex PCR, and the TCRdb table lists in-frame clones only, not all of them. The sample records around 99,000 clones, over 75% being singletons. The source material was PBMCs. This TCR was recovered from a male donor in good health and CMV-seronegative.

In nucleotides, the CDR3 is TGTGCCTCGGAGCAGGGTGGTTGGGAAGAGACCCAGTACTTC. Residues: CASEQGGWEETQYF. V and J are TRBV30 and TRBJ2-5; D possibly corresponds to TRBD1 (5 bases). This CDR3 spans 14 amino acids. Per germline, CDR1 GTSNPN and CDR2 SVGIG (reference sequence). Trimming removed 7 bases from V and 3 bases from J, with 18 bases in between.